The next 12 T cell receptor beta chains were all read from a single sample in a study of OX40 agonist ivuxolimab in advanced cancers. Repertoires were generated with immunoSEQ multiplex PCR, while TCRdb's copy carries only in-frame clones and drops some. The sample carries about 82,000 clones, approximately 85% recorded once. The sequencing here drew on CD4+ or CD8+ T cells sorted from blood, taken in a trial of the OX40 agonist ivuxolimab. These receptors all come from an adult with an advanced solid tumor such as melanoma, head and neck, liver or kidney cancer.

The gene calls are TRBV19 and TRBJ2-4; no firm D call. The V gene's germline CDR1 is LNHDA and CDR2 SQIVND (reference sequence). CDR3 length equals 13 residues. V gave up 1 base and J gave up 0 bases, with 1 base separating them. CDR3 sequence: CASSIGAKNIQYF. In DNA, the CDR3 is TGTGCCAGTAGTATAGGAGCCAAAAACATTCAGTACTTC.

CDR3 region: CSADRGALYEQFF. CDR3 bases: TGCAGCGCTGACAGGGGGGCGCTGTATGAGCAGTTCTTC. The rearrangement uses TRBV29-1 and TRBJ2-1, with 9 bases aligning to TRBD1. CDR3 length: 13 amino acids. The trim removed 7 bases at V and 8 bases at J, leaving 9 bases unmatched. CDR1 and CDR2 from the germline V gene are SQVTM and ANQGSEA.

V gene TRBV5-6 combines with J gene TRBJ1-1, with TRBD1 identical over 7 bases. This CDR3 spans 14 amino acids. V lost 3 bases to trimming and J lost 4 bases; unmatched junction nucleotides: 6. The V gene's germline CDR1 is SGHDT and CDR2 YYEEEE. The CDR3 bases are TGTGCCAGCAGCTCTTTACAGGGGATCACTGAAGCTTTCTTT. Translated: CASSSLQGITEAFF. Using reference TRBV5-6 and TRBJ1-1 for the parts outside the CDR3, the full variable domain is DAGVTQSPTHLIKTRGQQVTLRCSPKSGHDTVSWYQQALGQGPQFIFQYYEEEERQRGNFPDRFSGHQFPNYSSELNVNALLLGDSALYLCASSSLQGITEAFFGQGTRLTVV.

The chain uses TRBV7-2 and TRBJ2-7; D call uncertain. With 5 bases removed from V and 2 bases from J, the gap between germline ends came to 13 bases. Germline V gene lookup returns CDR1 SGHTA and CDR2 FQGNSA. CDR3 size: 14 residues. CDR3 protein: CASSQTWVTYEQYF. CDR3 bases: TGTGCCAGCAGCCAAACGTGGGTTACCTACGAGCAGTACTTC.

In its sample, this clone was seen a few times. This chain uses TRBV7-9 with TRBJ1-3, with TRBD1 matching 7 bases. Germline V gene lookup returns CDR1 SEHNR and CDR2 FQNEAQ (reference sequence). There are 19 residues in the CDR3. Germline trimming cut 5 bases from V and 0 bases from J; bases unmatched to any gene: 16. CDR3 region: CASSAAFWTGNSSGNTIYF. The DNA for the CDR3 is TGTGCCAGCAGCGCGGCATTTTGGACAGGAAATAGCTCTGGAAACACCATATATTTT.

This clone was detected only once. The CDR3 nucleotides are TGTGCCAGCAGTTACCGTCAGGGGGGGAGCTACGAGCAGTACTTC. Its translation: CASSYRQGGSYEQYF. This sequence joins TRBV6-5 and TRBJ2-7; either TRBD1 or TRBD2 may supply D (7 bases each). Trimming stripped 2 bases from V and 3 bases from J, with 14 bases between. CDR3 size: 15 residues. In germline, CDR1 is MNHEY, CDR2 SVGAGI.

CDR3: CATSKLWRDRVVHNEQFF. CDR3 in DNA: TGTGCCACCAGCAAACTCTGGAGAGACAGGGTAGTCCACAATGAGCAGTTCTTC. V and J are TRBV15 and TRBJ2-1; 7 bases are a match to TRBD1. The germline CDR1 and CDR2 sequences are LNHNV and YYDKDF (reference sequence). CDR3 length: 18 residues. Germline trimming cut 4 bases from V and 5 bases from J; bases unmatched to any gene: 17.

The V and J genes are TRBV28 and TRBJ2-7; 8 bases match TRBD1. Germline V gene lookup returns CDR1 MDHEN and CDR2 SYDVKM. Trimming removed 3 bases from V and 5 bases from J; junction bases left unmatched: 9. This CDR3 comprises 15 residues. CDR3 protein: CASSFFRGRFHEQYF. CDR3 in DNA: TGTGCCAGCAGTTTCTTCAGGGGGCGATTCCACGAGCAGTACTTC. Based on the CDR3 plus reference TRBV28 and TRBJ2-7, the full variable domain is DVKVTQSSRYLVKRTGEKVFLECVQDMDHENMFWYRQDPGLGLRLIYFSYDVKMKEKGDIPEGYSVSREKKERFSLILESASTNQTSMYLCASSFFRGRFHEQYFGPGTRLTVT.

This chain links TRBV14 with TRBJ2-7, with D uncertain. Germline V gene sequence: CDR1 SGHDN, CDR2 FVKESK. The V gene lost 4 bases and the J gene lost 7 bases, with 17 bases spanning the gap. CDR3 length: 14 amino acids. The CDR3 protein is CASSLGMGFLEQYF. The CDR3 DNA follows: TGTGCCAGCAGCCTAGGGATGGGCTTTTTAGAGCAGTACTTC.

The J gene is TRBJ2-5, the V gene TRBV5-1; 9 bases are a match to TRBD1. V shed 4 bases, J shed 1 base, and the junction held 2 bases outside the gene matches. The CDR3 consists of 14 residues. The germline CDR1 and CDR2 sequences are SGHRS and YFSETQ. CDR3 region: CASSPTGGQETQYF. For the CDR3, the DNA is TGCGCCAGCAGCCCGACAGGGGGCCAAGAGACCCAGTACTTC. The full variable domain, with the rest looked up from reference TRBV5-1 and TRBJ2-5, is KAGVTQTPRYLIKTRGQQVTLSCSPISGHRSVSWYQQTPGQGLQFLFEYFSETQRNKGNFPGRFSGRQFSNSRSEMNVSTLELGDSALYLCASSPTGGQETQYFGPGTRLLVL.

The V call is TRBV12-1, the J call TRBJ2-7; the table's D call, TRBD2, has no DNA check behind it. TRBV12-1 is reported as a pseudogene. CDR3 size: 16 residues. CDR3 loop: CASSSPGLAGHYEQYF. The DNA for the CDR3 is TGTGCCAGCAGCTCGCCGGGACTAGCGGGACACTACGAGCAGTACTTC.

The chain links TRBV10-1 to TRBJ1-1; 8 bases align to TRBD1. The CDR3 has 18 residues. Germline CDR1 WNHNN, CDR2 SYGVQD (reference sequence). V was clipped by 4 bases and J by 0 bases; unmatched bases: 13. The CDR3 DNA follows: TGCGCCAGCAGTGTCGGGCAGGGGGCGTACGGGTTGAACACTGAAGCTTTCTTT. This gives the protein CASSVGQGAYGLNTEAFF.